The rows below give T cell receptor beta chains drawn from one sample of a study of STAT5B mutations in CD4+ large granular lymphocyte leukemia. Data came from immunoSEQ multiplex PCR; TCRdb stores just in-frame clones and leaves some out. The sample contains 31,000 or so clones, around 80% of which appear only once. Material for sequencing was CD4+ T cells from blood buffy coats. The receptor set was obtained from a human donor in good health. Both conserved end residues are part of each CDR3. D genes are given only for firm matches. Clone size, where shown, is once, few, many, or a class for clones that have expanded.

v_gene: TRBV27
len: 15
d_gene: TRBD1
j_gene: TRBJ1-2
abundance: .
CDR3aa: CASSLSYRGGSGYTF
CDR3nt: TGTGCCAGCAGCCTCTCTTACAGGGGCGGGTCTGGCTACACCTTC

v_gene: TRBV18
len: 13
d_gene: .
j_gene: TRBJ2-3
abundance: once
CDR3aa: CASSPSATDTQYF
CDR3nt: TGTGCCAGCTCACCGTCAGCCACAGATACGCAGTATTTT

v_gene: TRBV7-8
len: 14
d_gene: .
j_gene: TRBJ1-1
abundance: .
CDR3aa: CASSAGRLNTEAFF
CDR3nt: TGTGCCAGCAGCGCGGGACGGCTGAACACTGAAGCTTTCTTT

v_gene: TRBV6-5
len: 14
d_gene: TRBD1
j_gene: TRBJ1-1
abundance: .
CDR3aa: CASSYRGQNTEAFF
CDR3nt: TGTGCCAGCAGTTACAGGGGGCAGAACACTGAAGCTTTCTTT

v_gene: TRBV11-3
len: 14
d_gene: .
j_gene: TRBJ2-7
abundance: once
CDR3aa: CASSLGDSSYEQYF
CDR3nt: TGTGCCAGCAGCTTGGGCGACAGCTCCTACGAGCAGTACTTC

v_gene: TRBV6-5
len: 15
d_gene: .
j_gene: TRBJ2-7
abundance: .
CDR3aa: CASSSPRISSYEQYF
CDR3nt: TGTGCCAGCAGTTCGCCCCGGATCAGCTCCTACGAGCAGTACTTC

v_gene: TRBV2
len: 15
d_gene: .
j_gene: TRBJ2-7
abundance: few
CDR3aa: CASSPRGLKGYEQYF
CDR3nt: TGTGCCAGCAGTCCTAGGGGCCTGAAGGGCTACGAGCAGTACTTC

v_gene: TRBV5-6
len: 16
d_gene: .
j_gene: TRBJ2-5
abundance: once
CDR3aa: CASSSTHDRSQETQYF
CDR3nt: TGTGCCAGCAGCTCGACCCACGACAGGTCCCAAGAGACCCAGTACTTC

v_gene: TRBV10-3
len: 14
d_gene: .
j_gene: TRBJ1-1
abundance: .
CDR3aa: CAISPTDRGTEAFF
CDR3nt: TGTGCCATCAGTCCCACAGACAGAGGCACTGAAGCTTTCTTT

v_gene: TRBV19
len: 17
d_gene: .
j_gene: TRBJ1-5
abundance: .
CDR3aa: CASRRPGGEEGNQPQHF
CDR3nt: TGTGCCAGTAGACGACCCGGGGGCGAAGAGGGCAATCAGCCCCAGCATTTT

v_gene: TRBV6-5
len: 13
d_gene: TRBD1
j_gene: TRBJ1-1
abundance: once
CDR3aa: CASRLQGRPEAFF
CDR3nt: TGTGCCAGCAGACTACAGGGGCGGCCCGAAGCTTTCTTT